The 32 T cell receptor beta chains in this list originate from one sample, sequenced in a study of T cell changes during pregnancy in multiple sclerosis. Data came from immunoSEQ multiplex PCR; TCRdb stores just in-frame clones and leaves some out. There are about 89,000 clones in the sample; 85% to 95% occur only once, and more than 0.8% lies in the top ten. Sequencing used peripheral blood, obtained in the third trimester of pregnancy. The receptor source for this set is a female donor with multiple sclerosis, enrolled in a pregnancy study.

V is TRBV11-2 and J is TRBJ2-1; a weak D match, TRBD2 (5 bases). This CDR3 is 12 amino acids long. Germline CDR1 is SGHAT and CDR2 is FQNNGV. Trimming stripped 5 bases from V and 15 bases from J, with 17 bases between. The CDR3 protein is CASSVKPDSWFF. The CDR3 coding sequence is TGTGCCAGCAGCGTCAAACCGGACTCGTGGTTCTTC.

In this sample, this clone turned up a few times. The chain uses TRBV28 and TRBJ2-2, with D possibly being TRBD1 (5 bases). The CDR3 has 14 residues. V shed 3 bases and J shed 2 bases, with 7 bases lying between them. CDR1 and CDR2 (germline): MDHEN, SYDVKM. Here the CDR3 reads CASSFRVNTGELFF. In nucleotides, the CDR3 is TGTGCCAGCAGTTTCAGGGTAAACACCGGGGAGCTGTTTTTT.

V is TRBV28 and J is TRBJ2-3; possibly TRBD1 for D (6 bases). CDR1 is MDHEN, CDR2 SYDVKM, per germline. The V end was cut by 2 bases, the J end by 3 bases, with 9 bases between. There are 14 residues in the CDR3. For the CDR3, the DNA is TGTGCCAGCAGTTTACAGGGGACGACAGATACGCAGTATTTT. Amino acid sequence: CASSLQGTTDTQYF.

The chain has TRBV27 and TRBJ2-3; D remains ambiguous. The CDR3 runs 11 residues. V was trimmed by 8 bases and J by 5 bases, leaving 8 bases between them. CDR1 MNHEY and CDR2 SMNVEV come from the germline V gene (reference sequence). CDR3 sequence: CASGVIDTQYF. The DNA of the CDR3 is TGTGCCAGCGGAGTTATAGATACGCAGTATTTT.

The rearrangement links TRBV5-1 to TRBJ2-5, with a weak D call TRBD1 (6 bases). Germline CDR1 SGHRS, CDR2 YFSETQ. Trimming took 2 bases from V and 1 from J, leaving 9 bases between them. The CDR3 covers 14 residues. CDR3 nucleotide sequence: TGCGCCAGCAGCTTTCAGGGGAGCCAAGAGACCCAGTACTTC. Translated, it gives CASSFQGSQETQYF.

The rearrangement links TRBV6-6 to TRBJ2-1, with 7 bases fitting TRBD2. The V gene's germline CDR1 is MNHNY and CDR2 SVGAGI (reference sequence). Trimming cost V 4 bases and J 7 bases; bases outside gene matches: 7. The CDR3 contains 14 residues. Here the CDR3 reads CASSWVSGGNEQFF. The CDR3 DNA is TGTGCCAGCAGTTGGGTGTCGGGGGGTAATGAGCAGTTCTTC.

J is TRBJ1-1 and V is TRBV29-1; no reliable D call. This CDR3 has 14 amino acids. Looked up from germline, CDR1 is SQVTM and CDR2 is ANQGSEA. V was pared by 6 bases and J by 2 bases, with 16 bases between. CDR3 protein: CSVRQPTVNTEAFF. The CDR3, as DNA: TGCAGCGTGAGACAACCGACCGTCAACACTGAAGCTTTCTTT.

This chain joins TRBV13 and TRBJ2-7, with 9 bases lining up with TRBD1. The CDR3 has 13 residues. The germline V gene has CDR1 PRHDT and CDR2 FYEKMQ (reference sequence). V lost 0 bases and J lost 7; bases outside the gene matches: 1. The DNA of the CDR3 is TGTGCCAGCAGCTTAGGGACAGGGGGAGAGCAGTACTTC. Protein sequence: CASSLGTGGEQYF.

The genes are TRBV4-1 and TRBJ2-7; D is uncertain. Germline lookup yields CDR1 MGHRA and CDR2 YSYEKL. The V gene lost 6 bases and the J gene lost 4 bases, with 13 bases spanning the gap. The length of the CDR3 is 13 residues. The CDR3 loop reads CASSLNVPYEQYF. In DNA form, the CDR3 reads TGCGCCAGCAGTCTTAATGTCCCTTACGAGCAGTACTTC.

The J gene is TRBJ2-7, the V gene TRBV4-1, with TRBD2 matching 7 bases. The V gene end was trimmed by 0 bases and the J gene end by 12 bases; junction bases not matched to a gene: 8. The CDR3 contains 13 residues. Germline CDR1 is MGHRA and CDR2 is YSYEKL. The DNA for the CDR3 is TGCGCCAGCAGCCAAGATACGGGGGAGGGCCCGTACTTC. Translating gives CASSQDTGEGPYF.

The V gene is TRBV6-1, the J gene TRBJ1-5; 7 bases match TRBD1. Germline loops: CDR1 MNHNS, CDR2 SASEGT. V lost 2 bases and J lost 13; bases outside the gene matches: 2. This CDR3 is 11 amino acids long. DNA for the CDR3: TGTGCCAGCAGTGAATCAGGGGGGCAGCATTTT. It translates to CASSESGGQHF.

The J gene is TRBJ1-1, the V gene TRBV27; TRBD1 matches 8 bases. Trimming cost V 5 bases and J 4 bases; bases outside gene matches: 15. Per germline, CDR1 MNHEY and CDR2 SMNVEV (reference sequence). The CDR3 spans 17 residues. CDR3 in amino acids: CASSPLSGGPKGTEAFF. The DNA for the CDR3 is TGTGCCAGCAGTCCCTTATCAGGGGGCCCTAAAGGCACTGAAGCTTTCTTT.

The rearrangement joins TRBV5-6 to TRBJ1-2, with 10 bases lining up with TRBD1. CDR1 is SGHDT, CDR2 YYEEEE, per germline. V shed 4 bases and J 3 bases; nucleotides not matched to a gene: 6. The CDR3 covers 15 residues. Here the CDR3 DNA reads TGTGCCAGCAGCGGGGGACAGGGGTTTCACTATGGCTACACCTTC. Its protein is CASSGGQGFHYGYTF.

This clone turned up a few times. The chain employs TRBV10-3 and TRBJ2-3; TRBD1 aligns across 9 bases. The germline gives CDR1 ENHRY, CDR2 SYGVKD. CDR3 length: 18 residues. V was clipped by 6 bases and J by 5 bases; unmatched bases: 18. CDR3 sequence: CAIRGGTGLPLSLDTQYF. For the CDR3, the DNA is TGTGCCATCAGGGGGGGGACAGGGCTTCCCCTAAGCTTAGATACGCAGTATTTT.

The chain uses TRBV7-9 and TRBJ1-2; 9 bases map to TRBD1. This CDR3 is built from 17 residues. The V and J ends lost 3 bases and 3 bases, in that order; junction bases with no gene match: 11. Per the germline V gene, CDR1 is SEHNR and CDR2 is FQNEAQ (reference sequence). The CDR3 loop reads CASSLTPGTGKYYGYTF. The CDR3 nucleotides read TGTGCCAGCAGCTTGACCCCCGGGACAGGGAAATACTATGGCTACACCTTC.

The sample holds one count of this clone. This rearrangement joins TRBV23-1 to TRBJ1-2; 7 nucleotides agree with TRBD1. TRBV23-1 is given ORF status, its function remaining uncertain. J gave up 0 bases and V 8 bases, and 12 bases lay outside the gene matches. The CDR3 runs to 16 residues. Here the CDR3 DNA reads TGCGCCAGCTCCCATCGACAGGGACCTACTAACTATGGCTACACCTTC. As protein: CASSHRQGPTNYGYTF.

This chain joins TRBV6-5 and TRBJ1-1, with D uncertain. Germline V gene sequence: CDR1 MNHEY, CDR2 SVGAGI. V was trimmed by 2 bases and J by 2 bases, leaving 15 bases between them. This CDR3 comprises 16 residues. CDR3 loop: CASSYADLVLNTEAFF. The CDR3 DNA reads TGTGCCAGCAGTTACGCCGACCTAGTACTTAACACTGAAGCTTTCTTT.

The chain is built from TRBV30 and TRBJ1-1; weak D call: TRBD1 (5 bases). The CDR3 length is 13 residues. CDR1 and CDR2 from the germline V gene are GTSNPN and SVGIG (reference sequence). The CDR3: CAVRRGSNTEAFF. DNA of the CDR3: TGTGCGGTCCGGCGGGGCAGTAACACTGAAGCTTTCTTT.

The chain joins TRBV6-8 to TRBJ2-4; 14 bases are shared with TRBD2. This CDR3 is 22 amino acids long. The germline V gene encodes CDR1 MNHGY and CDR2 SAAAGT. V shed 0 bases and J 0 bases; nucleotides not matched to a gene: 13. CDR3 residues: CASSYSPGRAGLAGAAKNIQYF. DNA for the CDR3: TGTGCCAGCAGTTACTCCCCAGGGCGGGCGGGACTAGCGGGAGCAGCCAAAAACATTCAGTACTTC.

The chain uses TRBV4-1 and TRBJ2-3, with TRBD2 matching 9 bases. Germline V gene data show CDR1 as MGHRA and CDR2 as YSYEKL. The CDR3 is 16 residues long. Trimming at V came to 1 base and at J to 5 bases, leaving 7 bases not matched to a gene. In DNA form, the CDR3 reads TGCGCCAGCAGCCAAGCCCCAGCGGGAGGCCGAGATACGCAGTATTTT. Its translation is CASSQAPAGGRDTQYF.

The rearrangement uses TRBV29-1 and TRBJ2-5; TRBD1 agrees at 9 bases. Germline-derived CDR1 and CDR2 are SQVTM and ANQGSEA. The CDR3 consists of 12 residues. V trimming: 5 bases; J trimming: 11 bases; junction bases outside the gene matches: 9. CDR3 sequence: CSVLDRGWEQYF. The CDR3 DNA follows: TGCAGCGTTCTGGACAGGGGCTGGGAGCAGTACTTC.

The J gene is TRBJ1-4, the V gene TRBV6-1, with 9 bases that match TRBD1. This CDR3 contains 15 residues. Germline V gene data show CDR1 as MNHNS and CDR2 as SASEGT. The V segment lost 2 bases and the J segment 13 bases; nucleotides outside the gene matches: 11. As DNA, the CDR3 is TGTGCCAGCAGTGAAATTGTAAGGGACAGGGCGGGACTGTTTTTT. It translates to CASSEIVRDRAGLFF.

The chain links TRBV9 to TRBJ1-1, with D possibly matching TRBD1 (5 bases). Germline V lookup: CDR1 SGDLS, CDR2 YYNGEE. The CDR3 is made up of 15 amino acids. The V gene lost 4 bases and the J gene lost 6 bases, with 19 bases spanning the gap. The CDR3 loop reads CASSPRGEVLAEAFF. For the CDR3, the DNA is TGTGCCAGCAGCCCCAGAGGGGAGGTTCTCGCTGAAGCTTTCTTT.

In DNA, the CDR3 is TGTGCCAGCGAATTGAGGAACACCGGGGAGCTGTTTTTT. This sequence encodes CASELRNTGELFF. The V call is TRBV25-1, the J call TRBJ2-2; no firm D call. In germline, CDR1 is MGHDK, CDR2 SYGVNS. The length of the CDR3 is 13 residues. V was pared by 8 bases and J by 1 base, with 8 bases between.

The V and J genes are TRBV6-5 and TRBJ2-7; possible D gene TRBD2, 6 bases. CDR1 is MNHEY, CDR2 SVGAGI, per germline. The CDR3 length is 15 residues. V was trimmed by 0 bases and J by 2 bases, leaving 11 bases between them. The CDR3 DNA reads as TGTGCCAGCAGTTACTCTGCGGGATCGGCCTACGAGCAGTACTTC. Its translation is CASSYSAGSAYEQYF.

The J gene is TRBJ2-7, the V gene TRBV27; possibly TRBD2 for D (6 bases). V was pared by 0 bases and J by 0 bases, with 6 bases between. There are 14 residues in the CDR3. CDR1 is MNHEY and CDR2 is SMNVEV in the germline V gene (reference sequence). This CDR3 reads CASSLSGLSYEQYF. The CDR3 DNA follows: TGTGCCAGCAGTTTATCGGGACTCTCCTACGAGCAGTACTTC.

The chain is built from TRBV27 and TRBJ1-5; D uncertain. Deletions cut 2 bases from V and 7 bases from J, with 6 bases between. The CDR3 has 12 amino acids. CDR1 and CDR2 (germline): MNHEY, SMNVEV (reference sequence). The CDR3 sequence is CASSLTTQPQHF. The CDR3 DNA reads TGTGCCAGCAGTTTAACCACACAGCCCCAGCATTTT.

The sample holds one count of this clone. This chain connects TRBV18 to TRBJ1-2, with no clear D. The CDR3 has 16 residues. From germline, CDR1 is KGHSH and CDR2 LQKENI. Trimming pared 0 bases from V and 2 bases from J, leaving 13 bases between. The CDR3 DNA reads as TGTGCCAGCTCACCACCCGGGAACGGGTTAAACTATGGCTACACCTTC. Translated, it gives CASSPPGNGLNYGYTF.

CDR3 protein: CASSEATGTTYNEQFF. CDR3 DNA: TGTGCCAGCAGTGAAGCAACAGGTACTACGTACAATGAGCAGTTCTTC. The chain joins TRBV2 to TRBJ2-1, with D possibly TRBD1 on 5 matching bases. Germline CDR1 and CDR2: SNHLY and FYNNEI. The V end was cut by 0 bases, the J end by 4 bases, with 13 bases between. CDR3 length: 16 amino acids.

V and J are TRBV27 and TRBJ2-7; D perhaps matches TRBD2 (5 bases). Trimming removed 1 base from V and 0 bases from J, with 10 bases in between. The CDR3 is 15 amino acids. Germline loops: CDR1 MNHEY, CDR2 SMNVEV (reference sequence). This chain's CDR3 is CASSLWGGSSYEQYF. The CDR3 nucleotides read TGTGCCAGCAGTTTATGGGGTGGGAGCTCCTACGAGCAGTACTTC.

This chain connects TRBV30 to TRBJ2-7; perhaps TRBD1 as D (6 bases). There are 15 residues in the CDR3. V was clipped by 2 bases and J by 3 bases, with 17 bases between them. Germline V gives CDR1 GTSNPN, CDR2 SVGIG (reference sequence). As DNA, the CDR3 is TGTGCCTGGAGTCCCGTGGGCAGGGGAGACTACGAGCAGTACTTC. This encodes CAWSPVGRGDYEQYF. Full variable domain (remainder filled in from reference TRBV30 and TRBJ2-7): SQTIHQWPATLVQPVGSPLSLECTVEGTSNPNLYWYRQAAGRGLQLLFYSVGIGQISSEVPQNLSASRPQDRQFILSSKKLLLSDSGFYLCAWSPVGRGDYEQYFGPGTRLTVT.

This sequence joins TRBV4-3 and TRBJ1-2, with 7 bases matching TRBD1. With V trimmed by 1 base and J by 6 bases, 5 bases remained unmatched. From germline, CDR1 is LGHNA and CDR2 YSLEER. This CDR3 contains 14 residues. The DNA of the CDR3 is TGCGCCAGCAGCCAAGGGTCAGGGGGTCATGGCTACACCTTC. Encoded protein: CASSQGSGGHGYTF.